The clone carrying this TCR beta chain was seen a few times. Its antigen remains unknown. The data are from a study of CD8+ T cells in alopecia areata. The study's findings and limits: Scalp sample sequencing also detects resident alphabeta T cells of normal skin. Normal scalp had lower clonality than lesional scalp, with alopecia totalis/universalis lesions showing this most strongly. It was less clear whether patients shared TCRs than it was in mice, possibly because of HLA.

It was cDNA, reverse transcribed from extracted RNA, that served as the sequencing template. Repertoires were generated with immunoSEQ multiplex PCR, while TCRdb's copy carries only in-frame clones and drops some. The data show approximately 150,000 clones, with around 55% seen just once and approximately 4.3% held by the top ten. The CDR3 is made up of 13 amino acids. The germline V gene has CDR1 LNHNV and CDR2 YYDKDF (reference sequence). V shed 4 bases and J shed 2 bases, with 6 bases lying between them. Sorting of CD4+ and CD8+ T cells was performed on PBMCs. The chain has TRBV15 and TRBJ2-4, with D unclear. The receptor was isolated from a human donor in good health. The sample consisted of CD4+ T cells sorted from blood. DNA for the CDR3: TGTGCCACCAGCACGAGTTCCAAAAACATTCAGTACTTC. Translated, it gives CATSTSSKNIQYF.